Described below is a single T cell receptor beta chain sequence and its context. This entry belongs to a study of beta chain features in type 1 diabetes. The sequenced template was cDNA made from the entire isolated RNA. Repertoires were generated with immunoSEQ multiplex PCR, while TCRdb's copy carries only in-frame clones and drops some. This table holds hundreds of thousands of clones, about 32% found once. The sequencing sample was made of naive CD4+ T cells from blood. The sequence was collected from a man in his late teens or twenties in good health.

CDR3 nucleotide sequence: TGCGCCAGCAGCTCCCTCGGGGTAGGGCAAGAGACCCAGTACTTC. It yields the protein CASSSLGVGQETQYF. V usage is TRBV5-1 and J usage is TRBJ2-5; D possibly corresponds to TRBD2 (5 bases). Germline V gives CDR1 SGHRS, CDR2 YFSETQ. The CDR3 loop spans 15 amino acids. V lost 3 bases to trimming and J lost 2 bases, with 14 bases between them.